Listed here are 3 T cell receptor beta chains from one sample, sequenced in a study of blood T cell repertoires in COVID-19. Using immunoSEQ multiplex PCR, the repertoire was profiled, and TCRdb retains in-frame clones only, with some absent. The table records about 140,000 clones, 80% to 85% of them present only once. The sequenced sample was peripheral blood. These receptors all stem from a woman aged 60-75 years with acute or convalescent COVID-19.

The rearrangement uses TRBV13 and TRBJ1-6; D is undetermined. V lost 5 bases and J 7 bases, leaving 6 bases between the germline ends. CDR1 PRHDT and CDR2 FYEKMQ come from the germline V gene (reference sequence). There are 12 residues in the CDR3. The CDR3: CASSQANSPLHF. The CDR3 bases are TGTGCCAGCAGCCAGGCAAATTCACCCCTCCACTTT.

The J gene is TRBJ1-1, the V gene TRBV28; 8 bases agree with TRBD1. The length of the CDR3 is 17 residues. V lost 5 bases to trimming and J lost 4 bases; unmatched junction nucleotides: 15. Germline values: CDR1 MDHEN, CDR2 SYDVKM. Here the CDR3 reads CASSRRTGSMGRTEAFF. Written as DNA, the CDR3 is TGTGCCAGCAGTCGACGGACAGGGAGTATGGGTCGCACTGAAGCTTTCTTT.

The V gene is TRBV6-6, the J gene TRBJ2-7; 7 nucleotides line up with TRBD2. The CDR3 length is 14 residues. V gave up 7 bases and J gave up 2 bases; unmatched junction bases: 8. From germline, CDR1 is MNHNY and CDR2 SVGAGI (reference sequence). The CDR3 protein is CASTRASGAYEQYF. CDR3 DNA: TGTGCCAGCACCCGGGCTAGCGGAGCCTACGAGCAGTACTTC.